Listed here are 3 T cell receptor beta chains from one sample, sequenced in a study of post-analysis software for immune sequencing data. Study conclusions and caveats: Roughly five TRBV segments appeared more often in patients than in controls, and TRBV5-6, TRBV5-1 and TRBV20-1 were among these.

Every TCR beta cDNA library bore unique molecular identifiers. From the PCR reads, TCRdb called clonotypes with MiXCR, one entry per CDR3 protein. The sample comprises hundreds of thousands of distinct CDR3 sequences, about 27% of which are singletons, and 0.5% to 0.6% rests with the top ten. No antigen is known for these receptors. Sequencing used blood. Receptors were obtained from a girl between 5 and 17 years old with multiple sclerosis.

This clonotype showed up just a few times. The chain links TRBV20-1 to TRBJ1-5; a weak D match, TRBD1 (6 bases). Trimming removed 0 bases at V and 0 bases at J, with 12 bases between. The CDR3 loop spans 16 amino acids. Germline CDR1 and CDR2: DFQATT and SNEGSKA (reference sequence). The CDR3 loop is CSARDLDSLSNQPQHF. Written as DNA, the CDR3 is TGCAGTGCTAGAGATTTGGACAGCCTTAGCAATCAGCCCCAGCATTTT.

Worth noting for this clonotype: At one boundary the junction diverges from the germline segment, which might be a read error. The chain recombines TRBV24-1 with TRBJ2-3, with 7 bases identical to TRBD2. CDR1 is KGHDR and CDR2 is SFDVKD in the germline V gene. The CDR3 has 14 amino acids. DNA for the CDR3: TGTGCCGCCAGTGAGGCGGGGGTCGTAGATACGCAGTATTTT. Amino acid sequence: CAASEAGVVDTQYF.

This clonotype appeared many times. The rearrangement uses TRBV4-3 and TRBJ2-3; tentative D call: TRBD1 (6 bases). CDR1 is LGHNA, CDR2 YSLEER, per germline. Trimming pared 0 bases from V and 4 bases from J, leaving 14 bases between. CDR3 size: 16 residues. The CDR3 protein is CASSQDPGALADTQYF. CDR3 DNA: TGCGCCAGCAGCCAAGACCCAGGGGCCCTCGCAGATACGCAGTATTTT.